A single sample is the source of the 14 T cell receptor beta chains below, sequenced in a study of cytomegalovirus exposure and HLA in healthy donors. Assay: immunoSEQ multiplex PCR; the TCRdb copy retains only in-frame clones and omits some. The profile shows a few hundred thousand clones, 85% to 90% of them singletons. The sequencing input was PBMCs. These receptors all stem from a woman younger than 30 in good health and CMV-seronegative.

The gene calls are TRBV6-5 and TRBJ2-3, with a weak D call TRBD1 (6 bases). The CDR3 is 16 residues long. The V and J ends lost 1 base and 0 bases respectively, with 11 bases between them. The germline gives CDR1 MNHEY, CDR2 SVGAGI. CDR3 bases: TGTGCCAGCAGTTACTACAGGGTTCCTAGCACAGATACGCAGTATTTT. It translates to CASSYYRVPSTDTQYF.

The chain couples TRBV4-1 to TRBJ1-6, with 10 bases fitting TRBD1. Per germline, CDR1 MGHRA and CDR2 YSYEKL. V lost 3 bases, J lost 12 bases, and 26 bases stayed unmatched. This CDR3 has 21 residues. CDR3: CASSQTSLPGANRDRGGPLHF. The CDR3, as DNA: TGCGCCAGCAGCCAGACCAGTCTTCCGGGAGCCAACCGGGACAGGGGTGGACCCCTCCACTTT.

V is TRBV19 and J is TRBJ2-2; no clear D gene. The V gene lost 6 bases and the J gene lost 2 bases, with 10 bases spanning the gap. The CDR3 length is 14 residues. Germline V lookup: CDR1 LNHDA, CDR2 SQIVND (reference sequence). CDR3 protein: CASRSAANTGELFF. The DNA of the CDR3 is TGTGCCAGTAGATCGGCGGCCAACACCGGGGAGCTGTTTTTT.

The V call is TRBV7-6, the J call TRBJ2-1; 9 bases are a match to TRBD1. CDR3 length equals 17 residues. V dropped 5 bases and J dropped 7; count of bases not matched to a gene: 15. CDR1 is SGHVS and CDR2 is FNYEAQ in the germline V gene. Here the CDR3 reads CASSMGGLGTGWNEQFF. The CDR3 DNA reads as TGTGCCAGCAGCATGGGGGGTTTGGGGACAGGGTGGAATGAGCAGTTCTTC. The full variable domain, with the rest looked up from reference TRBV7-6 and TRBJ2-1, is GAGVSQSPRYKVTKRGQDVALRCDPISGHVSLYWYRQALGQGPEFLTYFNYEAQQDKSGLPNDRFSAERPEGSISTLTIQRTEQRDSAMYRCASSMGGLGTGWNEQFFGPGTRLTVL.

The chain couples TRBV4-1 to TRBJ1-1; no firm D call. Germline V lookup: CDR1 MGHRA, CDR2 YSYEKL. This CDR3 has 16 amino acids. V lost 0 bases and J lost 4, with 15 bases in between. CDR3 DNA sequence: TGCGCCAGCAGCCAAGATTGGGAGAATTATGGCACTGAAGCTTTCTTT. It yields the protein CASSQDWENYGTEAFF.

The chain uses TRBV6-4 and TRBJ2-2; D is perhaps TRBD1 (5 bases). Germline V CDR1 and CDR2: MRHNA, SNTAGT. Trimming shortened V by 6 bases and J by 8 bases, and 10 bases separated the two germline ends. CDR3 length: 12 amino acids. The CDR3 loop is CASRGPLGELFF. CDR3 nucleotides: TGTGCCAGCAGGGGGCCCCTTGGGGAGCTGTTTTTT.

This rearrangement joins TRBV5-1 to TRBJ2-1; unclear D gene. The CDR3 loop spans 15 amino acids. Deletions cut 4 bases from V and 7 bases from J, with 18 bases between. Germline CDR1 is SGHRS and CDR2 is YFSETQ. Written as DNA, the CDR3 is TGCGCCAGCAGCCTCTGGAGTGTTAGCAGTAATGAGCAGTTCTTC. Translated, it gives CASSLWSVSSNEQFF.

This chain uses TRBV4-1 with TRBJ2-7; no definite D call. The CDR3 totals 14 residues. CDR1 is MGHRA and CDR2 is YSYEKL in the germline V gene. The ends were cut back, 0 bases at V and 3 bases at J, with 9 bases in the middle. The CDR3 loop is CASSQEPGSYEQYV. The CDR3 nucleotides read TGCGCCAGCAGCCAAGAACCCGGTAGCTACGAGCAGTACGTC.

This clone occurred once. The chain carries TRBV10-3 and TRBJ1-1; the D is unclear. Trimming took off 6 bases at V and 0 bases at J, with 5 bases between the two ends. This CDR3 region has 12 residues. The germline V gene has CDR1 ENHRY and CDR2 SYGVKD. The CDR3 region has the DNA TGTGCCATCAGGAGCGTGAACACTGAAGCTTTCTTT. Amino acid sequence: CAIRSVNTEAFF.

J is TRBJ1-2 and V is TRBV5-4; TRBD1 is a possible D gene (5 bases). The V gene's germline CDR1 is SGHNT and CDR2 YYREEE (reference sequence). The CDR3 is 12 residues long. V lost 7 bases and J lost 7, with 14 bases in between. CDR3 in amino acids: CASAGGESGYTF. The CDR3 DNA is TGTGCCAGCGCGGGGGGGGAGTCTGGCTACACCTTC. The variable domain in full, completed from reference TRBV5-4 and TRBJ1-2, reads ETGVTQSPTHLIKTRGQQVTLRCSSQSGHNTVSWYQQALGQGPQFIFQYYREEENGRGNFPPRFSGLQFPNYSSELNVNALELDDSALYLCASAGGESGYTFGSGTRLTVV.

In its sample, this clone was seen a few times. J is TRBJ1-2 and V is TRBV4-2; TRBD1 aligns across 8 bases. This CDR3 region has 17 residues. V was clipped by 3 bases and J by 4 bases; unmatched bases: 13. Germline V gene sequence: CDR1 LGHNA, CDR2 YNFKEQ. CDR3 sequence: CASSHPQGQGAGYGYTF. In DNA, the CDR3 is TGTGCCAGCAGCCATCCGCAAGGGCAGGGGGCGGGCTATGGCTACACCTTC.

The rearrangement uses TRBV7-8 and TRBJ2-1, with D unresolved. Looked up from germline, CDR1 is SGHVS and CDR2 is FQNEAQ. Trimming shortened V by 1 base and J by 4 bases, and 11 bases separated the two germline ends. This CDR3 is 15 amino acids long. The CDR3 region is CASSLVDSMYNEQFF. The CDR3 nucleotides are TGTGCCAGCAGCTTAGTCGACTCTATGTACAATGAGCAGTTCTTC.

The chain combines TRBV7-2 with TRBJ2-1; D perhaps matches TRBD2 (6 bases). CDR3 length equals 13 residues. Trimming stripped 3 bases from V and 10 bases from J, with 13 bases between. Germline V gene sequence: CDR1 SGHTA, CDR2 FQGNSA. Here the CDR3 DNA reads TGTGCCAGCAGCTTGCGCGGGACCGGAGAGCAGTTCTTC. It yields the protein CASSLRGTGEQFF.

This clone has a single count. This chain links TRBV27 with TRBJ2-7; 9 bases agree with TRBD2. Per the germline V gene, CDR1 is MNHEY and CDR2 is SMNVEV (reference sequence). The CDR3 runs to 15 residues. V lost 5 bases and J lost 7; bases outside the gene matches: 12. CDR3 region: CASSILPGLAGEQYF. DNA of the CDR3: TGTGCCAGCAGTATACTACCGGGACTAGCTGGTGAGCAGTACTTC.